This T cell receptor beta chain was observed in a study of CD8 T cells in ankylosing spondylitis. Study findings and constraints: The clones that were linked to disease were reported to be significantly enriched in matched synovial fluid samples from ankylosing spondylitis patients. Typical of ankylosing spondylitis blood, it appeared, was a TCR beta motif of roughly eight highly homologous variants.

In TCRdb, the 5' RACE reads were re-called with MiXCR into one record per CDR3 protein. The data hold over 25,000 distinct CDR3 sequences, with about 14% observed a single time. J gave up 7 bases and V 4 bases, and 19 bases lay outside the gene matches. The CDR3 consists of 16 residues. CDR1 is DFQATT and CDR2 is SNEGSKA in the germline V gene (reference sequence). As to this clonotype: The target antigen is unknown.

The sequence was obtained from a male donor with ankylosing spondylitis or in good health (not recorded which). The sequenced material came from blood. The J gene is TRBJ2-7, the V gene TRBV20-1; TRBD2 aligns across 7 bases. This chain's CDR3 is CSAKKLAGRDYEEQYF. The CDR3 nucleotides are TGCAGTGCTAAAAAACTTGCGGGGAGGGATTACGAAGAGCAGTACTTC.